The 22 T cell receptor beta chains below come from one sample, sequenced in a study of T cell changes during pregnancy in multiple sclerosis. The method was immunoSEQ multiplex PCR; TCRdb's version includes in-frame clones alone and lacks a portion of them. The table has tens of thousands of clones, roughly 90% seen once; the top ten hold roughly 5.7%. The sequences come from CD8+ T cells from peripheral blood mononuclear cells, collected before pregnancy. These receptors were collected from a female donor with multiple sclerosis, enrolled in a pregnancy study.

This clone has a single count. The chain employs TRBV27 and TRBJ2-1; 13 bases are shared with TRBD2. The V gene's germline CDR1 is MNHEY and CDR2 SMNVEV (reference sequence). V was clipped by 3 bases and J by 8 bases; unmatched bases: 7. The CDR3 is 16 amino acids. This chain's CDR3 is CASSFPGLAGAYEQFF. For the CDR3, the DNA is TGTGCCAGCAGTTTCCCCGGACTAGCGGGGGCATATGAGCAGTTCTTC.

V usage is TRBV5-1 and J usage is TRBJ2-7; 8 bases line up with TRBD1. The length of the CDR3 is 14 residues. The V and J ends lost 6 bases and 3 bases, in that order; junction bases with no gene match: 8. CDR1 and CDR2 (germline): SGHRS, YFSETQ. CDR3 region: CASNPTGDRYEQYF. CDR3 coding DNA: TGCGCCAGCAACCCGACAGGGGACCGCTACGAGCAGTACTTC.

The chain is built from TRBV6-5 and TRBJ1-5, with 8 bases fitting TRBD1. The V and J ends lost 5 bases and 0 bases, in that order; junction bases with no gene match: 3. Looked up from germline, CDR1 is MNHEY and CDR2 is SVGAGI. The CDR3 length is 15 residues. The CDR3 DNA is TGTGCCAGCAGTCCAGGGGGCCTTAGCAATCAGCCCCAGCATTTT. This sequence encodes CASSPGGLSNQPQHF.

The CDR3 loop is CASSETGRIPLHF. The CDR3, as DNA: TGTGCCAGCAGTGAAACAGGACGTATACCCCTCCACTTT. The rearrangement joins TRBV6-1 to TRBJ1-6, with D tentatively TRBD1 (5 bases). CDR1 MNHNS and CDR2 SASEGT come from the germline V gene. Trimming took 2 bases from V and 12 from J, leaving 11 bases between them. The CDR3 is 13 residues long.

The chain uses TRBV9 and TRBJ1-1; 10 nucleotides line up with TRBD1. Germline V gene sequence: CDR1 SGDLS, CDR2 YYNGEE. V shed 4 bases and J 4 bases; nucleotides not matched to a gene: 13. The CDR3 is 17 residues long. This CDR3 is CASSSKTDRDRGTEAFF. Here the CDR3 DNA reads TGTGCCAGCAGCTCAAAGACAGACCGGGACAGGGGCACTGAAGCTTTCTTT.

The DNA for the CDR3 is TGTGCCAGCAGCTTAGCACAGGGGGCCAATCAGCCCCAGCATTTT. Encoded protein: CASSLAQGANQPQHF. The chain uses TRBV7-9 and TRBJ1-5; 9 nucleotides match TRBD1. The CDR3 length is 15 residues. The germline V gene encodes CDR1 SEHNR and CDR2 FQNEAQ (reference sequence). V shed 0 bases, J shed 3 bases, and the junction held 0 bases outside the gene matches.

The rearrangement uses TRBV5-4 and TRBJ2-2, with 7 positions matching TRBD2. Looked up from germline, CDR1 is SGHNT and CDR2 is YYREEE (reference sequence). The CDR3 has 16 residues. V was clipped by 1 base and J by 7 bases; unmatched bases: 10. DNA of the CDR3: TGTGCCAGCAGCTTGCCCGGGACTATTAATAGCGGGGAGCTGTTTTTT. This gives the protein CASSLPGTINSGELFF.

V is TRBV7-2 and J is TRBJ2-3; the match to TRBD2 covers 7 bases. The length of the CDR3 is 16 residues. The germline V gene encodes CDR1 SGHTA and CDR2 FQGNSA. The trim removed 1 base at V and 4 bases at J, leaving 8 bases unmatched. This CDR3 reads CASSLVAGRGSDTQYF. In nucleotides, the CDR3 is TGTGCCAGCAGCTTAGTCGCGGGGCGGGGGTCAGATACGCAGTATTTT.

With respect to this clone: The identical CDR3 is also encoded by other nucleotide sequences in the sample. CDR3 coding DNA: TGTGCCAGCAGCGTAGAAGGGGCGCCTTACAATGAGCAGTTCTTC. As protein: CASSVEGAPYNEQFF. This rearrangement joins TRBV9 to TRBJ2-1; TRBD1 might be the D (5 bases). Germline values: CDR1 SGDLS, CDR2 YYNGEE. The length of the CDR3 is 15 residues. Trimming cost V 0 bases and J 4 bases, with 11 bases left between them.

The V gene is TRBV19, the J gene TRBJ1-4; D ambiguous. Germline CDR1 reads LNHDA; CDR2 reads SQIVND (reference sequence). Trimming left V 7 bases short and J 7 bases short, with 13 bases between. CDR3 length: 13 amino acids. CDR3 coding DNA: TGTGCCAGTATGGTAGCGTGGGGTGAAAAACTGTTTTTT. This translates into CASMVAWGEKLFF.

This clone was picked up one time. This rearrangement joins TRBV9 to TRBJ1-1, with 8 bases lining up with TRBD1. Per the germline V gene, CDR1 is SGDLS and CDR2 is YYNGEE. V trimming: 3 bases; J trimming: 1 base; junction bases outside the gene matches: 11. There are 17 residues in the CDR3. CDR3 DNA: TGTGCCAGCAGCGACCTAAGACAGGGGCCCCAGAACACTGAAGCTTTCTTT. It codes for CASSDLRQGPQNTEAFF.

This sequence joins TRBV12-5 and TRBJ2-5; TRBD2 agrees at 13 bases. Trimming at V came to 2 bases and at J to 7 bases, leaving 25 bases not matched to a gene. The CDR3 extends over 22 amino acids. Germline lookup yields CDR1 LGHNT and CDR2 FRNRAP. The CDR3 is CASGLTVIRTSGGRVYNGTQYF. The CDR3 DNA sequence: TGTGCTAGTGGTTTGACCGTTATCCGGACTAGCGGGGGCCGTGTTTACAATGGGACCCAGTACTTC.

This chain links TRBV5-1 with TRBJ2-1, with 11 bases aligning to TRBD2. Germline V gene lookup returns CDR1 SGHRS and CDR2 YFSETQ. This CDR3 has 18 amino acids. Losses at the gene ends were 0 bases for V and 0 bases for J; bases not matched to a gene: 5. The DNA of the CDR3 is TGCGCCAGCAGCTTGGAACATGGACTAGCGGGCTCCTACAATGAGCAGTTCTTC. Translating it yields CASSLEHGLAGSYNEQFF.

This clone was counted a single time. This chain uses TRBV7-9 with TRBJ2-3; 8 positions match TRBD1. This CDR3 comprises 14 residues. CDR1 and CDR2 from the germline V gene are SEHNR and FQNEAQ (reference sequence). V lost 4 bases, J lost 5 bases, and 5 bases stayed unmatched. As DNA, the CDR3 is TGTGCCAGCAGCTCCCAGGGGGCCAGAGATACGCAGTATTTT. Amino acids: CASSSQGARDTQYF.

In DNA form, the CDR3 reads TGTGCCAGCAGTTATTTGCGGGGCTCCTACGAGCAGTACTTC. Encoded protein: CASSYLRGSYEQYF. This chain uses TRBV6-5 with TRBJ2-7, with a tentative D call TRBD2 (6 bases). Germline CDR1 is MNHEY and CDR2 is SVGAGI. Trimming stripped 3 bases from V and 0 bases from J, with 9 bases between. This CDR3 has 14 amino acids.

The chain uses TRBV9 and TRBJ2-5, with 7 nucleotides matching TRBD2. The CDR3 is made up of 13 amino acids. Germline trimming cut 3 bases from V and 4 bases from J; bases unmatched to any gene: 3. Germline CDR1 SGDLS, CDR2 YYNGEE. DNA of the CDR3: TGTGCCAGCAGCGGAGGACTAGGAGAGACCCAGTACTTC. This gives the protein CASSGGLGETQYF.

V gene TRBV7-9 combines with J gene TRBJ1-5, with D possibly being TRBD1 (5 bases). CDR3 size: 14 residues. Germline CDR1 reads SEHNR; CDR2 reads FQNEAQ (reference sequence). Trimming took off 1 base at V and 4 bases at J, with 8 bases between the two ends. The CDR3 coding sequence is TGTGCCAGCAGCTTAGTAGGACAAAATCAGCCCCAGCATTTT. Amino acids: CASSLVGQNQPQHF. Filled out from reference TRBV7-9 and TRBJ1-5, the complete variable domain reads DTGVSQNPRHKITKRGQNVTFRCDPISEHNRLYWYRQTLGQGPEFLTYFQNEAQLEKSRLLSDRFSAERPKGSFSTLEIQRTEQGDSAMYLCASSLVGQNQPQHFGDGTRLSIL.

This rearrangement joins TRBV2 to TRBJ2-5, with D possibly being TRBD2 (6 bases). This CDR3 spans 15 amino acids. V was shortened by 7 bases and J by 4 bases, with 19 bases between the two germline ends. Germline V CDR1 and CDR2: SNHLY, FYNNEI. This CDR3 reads CASTLGTHRGETQYF. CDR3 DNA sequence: TGTGCCAGCACCCTGGGGACTCACCGTGGAGAGACCCAGTACTTC.

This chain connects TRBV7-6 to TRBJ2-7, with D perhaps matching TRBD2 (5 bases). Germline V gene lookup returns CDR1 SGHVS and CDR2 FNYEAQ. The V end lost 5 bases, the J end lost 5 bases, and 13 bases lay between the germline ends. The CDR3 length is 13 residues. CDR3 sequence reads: CASSKNGVNEQYF. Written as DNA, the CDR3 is TGTGCCAGCAGCAAGAACGGGGTCAACGAGCAGTACTTC. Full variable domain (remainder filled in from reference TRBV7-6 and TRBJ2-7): GAGVSQSPRYKVTKRGQDVALRCDPISGHVSLYWYRQALGQGPEFLTYFNYEAQQDKSGLPNDRFSAERPEGSISTLTIQRTEQRDSAMYRCASSKNGVNEQYFGPGTRLTVT.

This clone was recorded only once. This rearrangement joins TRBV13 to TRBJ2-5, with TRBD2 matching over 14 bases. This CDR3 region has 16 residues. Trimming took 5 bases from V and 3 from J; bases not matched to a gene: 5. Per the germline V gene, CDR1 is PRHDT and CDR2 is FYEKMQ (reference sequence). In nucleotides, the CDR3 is TGTGCCAGCAGCCAAGCGGGACTAGCGGGAGAAGAGACCCAGTACTTC. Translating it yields CASSQAGLAGEETQYF.

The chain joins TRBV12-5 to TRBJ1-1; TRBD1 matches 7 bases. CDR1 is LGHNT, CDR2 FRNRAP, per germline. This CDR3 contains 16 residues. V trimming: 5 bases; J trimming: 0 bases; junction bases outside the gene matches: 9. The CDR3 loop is CASGQGTVVMNTEAFF. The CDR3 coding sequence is TGTGCTAGTGGTCAAGGGACAGTCGTAATGAACACTGAAGCTTTCTTT.

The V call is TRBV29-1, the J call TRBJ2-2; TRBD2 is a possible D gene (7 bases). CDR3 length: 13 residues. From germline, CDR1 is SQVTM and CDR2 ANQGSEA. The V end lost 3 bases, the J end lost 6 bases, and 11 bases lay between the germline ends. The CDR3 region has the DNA TGCAGCGTTGATGGGGAGGGGGCCGGGGAGCTGTTTTTT. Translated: CSVDGEGAGELFF.